The sequence of this TCR beta chain was determined in a study of CD8 T cells in ankylosing spondylitis. One entry per CDR3 protein, called by TCRdb with MiXCR from the 5' RACE reads. The table lists about 27,000 distinct CDR3 sequences, 6.5% to 9% of them singletons, with under 35% in the top ten. Germline V CDR1 and CDR2: MNHEY, SVGEGT. Unmatched junction bases numbered 9, after V lost 2 bases and J lost 2 bases. This CDR3 spans 17 amino acids. The V and J genes are TRBV6-2 or TRBV6-3 and TRBJ2-1; 7 bases agree with TRBD2. This TCR was recovered from a male donor with ankylosing spondylitis or in good health (not recorded which). The sample taken for sequencing was blood. The CDR3 reads CASSYPVERGAYNEQFF. The CDR3 bases are TGTGCCAGCAGTTACCCGGTCGAGCGGGGAGCCTACAATGAGCAGTTCTTC.